This TCR beta chain originates from a study of T cell repertoires in cytomegalovirus infection. Study background: Indications of both CMV infection and matching HLA type were provided by public TCR beta signatures. Study-level points and caveats: The ex vivo response showed dominance by HLA-C-restricted CMV-specific TCR beta clonotypes.

A single record per CDR3 protein comes from TCRdb applying MiXCR to the reads. This sample has about 920,000 distinct CDR3 sequences; about a third occur once, and the top ten carry under 15%. The length of the CDR3 is 19 residues. Between the trimmed V and J ends, which lost 2 bases and 1 base, there was a span of 21 bases. CDR1 MNHEY and CDR2 SVGEGT come from the germline V gene. A remark on this clonotype: Its antigen is unknown.

The receptor was isolated from a human donor in good health (CMV status not recorded). Some clones in this sample may be carry-over from other donors' samples. The source material was cultured CD8+ T cells from PBMCs, sampled from culture after CMV antigen stimulation. The chain recombines TRBV6-2 or TRBV6-3 with TRBJ2-4; D gene unclear. As DNA, the CDR3 is TGTGCCAGCAGTTACCGCTTGCCGTGGGGTGAGGCGGCCAAAAACATTCAGTACTTC. Residues: CASSYRLPWGEAAKNIQYF.